One sample yielded the 21 T cell receptor beta chains listed below, sequenced in a study of monozygotic twins with cystic fibrosis. Sequenced by immunoSEQ multiplex PCR; TCRdb stores in-frame clones only, minus some. The table lists 30,000 to 35,000 clones, more than 55% of them singletons, with about 0.8% in the top ten. The sample comprised blood. All receptors come from a girl between 10 and 17 years old with cystic fibrosis.

This chain joins TRBV7-8 and TRBJ2-7; D is possibly TRBD1 or TRBD2 (5 bases each). This CDR3 has 15 residues. V lost 3 bases to trimming and J lost 2 bases, with 14 bases between them. In germline, CDR1 is SGHVS, CDR2 FQNEAQ. CDR3 in amino acids: CASSFGAGPTYEQYF. The CDR3 nucleotides are TGTGCCAGCAGCTTCGGGGCGGGCCCTACCTACGAGCAGTACTTC.

This clone has a handful of counts. The chain is built from TRBV5-1 and TRBJ2-5; 12 nucleotides agree with TRBD1. The CDR3 loop spans 15 amino acids. Germline values: CDR1 SGHRS, CDR2 YFSETQ. The V gene end was trimmed by 4 bases and the J gene end by 5 bases; junction bases not matched to a gene: 6. In DNA form, the CDR3 reads TGCGCCAGCAGCCCGGGACAGGGGGCGCGGGAGACCCAGTACTTC. It translates to CASSPGQGARETQYF.

The chain uses TRBV6-5 and TRBJ1-1; D is perhaps TRBD1 (5 bases). Germline V gene data show CDR1 as MNHEY and CDR2 as SVGAGI. With 0 bases removed from V and 3 bases from J, the gap between germline ends came to 8 bases. The length of the CDR3 is 14 residues. This CDR3 is CASSYSGGYTEAFF. The CDR3 DNA reads as TGTGCCAGCAGTTACTCGGGGGGTTACACTGAAGCTTTCTTT.

This chain uses TRBV6-1 with TRBJ1-1, with D uncertain. Germline CDR1 reads MNHNS; CDR2 reads SASEGT. CDR3 length: 14 amino acids. Deletions cut 4 bases from V and 1 base from J, with 10 bases between. Written as DNA, the CDR3 is TGTGCCAGCAGTGTTCAGCCGGGGAACACTGAAGCTTTCTTT. Translating gives CASSVQPGNTEAFF.

The chain joins TRBV7-2 to TRBJ2-5, with 11 nucleotides matching TRBD1. After removal of 1 base from V and 5 bases from J, the junction contained 6 bases not matched to a gene. The CDR3 totals 16 residues. Germline V gene data show CDR1 as SGHTA and CDR2 as FQGNSA. CDR3 DNA sequence: TGTGCCAGCAGCTTAGTGGGACAGGGGGGGCTGGAGACCCAGTACTTC. This encodes CASSLVGQGGLETQYF.

This chain connects TRBV9 to TRBJ1-2, with TRBD1 matching 7 bases. V lost 3 bases to trimming and J lost 3 bases; unmatched junction nucleotides: 8. The CDR3 spans 15 residues. The germline V gene encodes CDR1 SGDLS and CDR2 YYNGEE. The CDR3 sequence: CASSAQQGSYYGYTF. The CDR3 region has the DNA TGTGCCAGCAGCGCTCAACAGGGGAGCTACTATGGCTACACCTTC. Full variable domain (rest looked up from reference TRBV9 and TRBJ1-2): DSGVTQTPKHLITATGQRVTLRCSPRSGDLSVYWYQQSLDQGLQFLIQYYNGEERAKGNILERFSAQQFPDLHSELNLSSLELGDSALYFCASSAQQGSYYGYTFGSGTRLTVV.

V and J are TRBV9 and TRBJ1-3; perhaps TRBD1 as D (5 bases). V was cut by 7 bases and J by 3 bases, with 11 bases left in between. Germline V lookup: CDR1 SGDLS, CDR2 YYNGEE. The CDR3 extends over 13 amino acids. CDR3 nucleotides: TGTGCCAGCGCAGGGAAGATTGGAAACACCATATATTTT. Translated: CASAGKIGNTIYF.

This clone was detected only a few times. The chain recombines TRBV6-5 with TRBJ1-2; D not resolved. The CDR3 is made up of 14 amino acids. CDR1 and CDR2 from the germline V gene are MNHEY and SVGAGI. The V end lost 8 bases, the J end lost 4 bases, and 17 bases lay between the germline ends. CDR3 DNA sequence: TGTGCCAGCGCCCCCGCTCCCACATCCTATGGCTACACCTTC. This codes for CASAPAPTSYGYTF.

In its sample, this clone was seen a few times. This rearrangement joins TRBV7-2 to TRBJ2-7, with D possibly matching TRBD1 (6 bases). The CDR3 runs 15 residues. Trimming removed 6 bases at V and 0 bases at J, with 15 bases between. Germline V CDR1 and CDR2: SGHTA, FQGNSA. CDR3 loop: CASSFTGTYSYEQYF. In DNA form, the CDR3 reads TGTGCCAGCAGTTTCACCGGGACATACTCCTACGAGCAGTACTTC.

The chain recombines TRBV15 with TRBJ2-1, with 11 bases aligning to TRBD2. Germline V lookup: CDR1 LNHNV, CDR2 YYDKDF (reference sequence). This CDR3 has 15 residues. V lost 4 bases, J lost 9 bases, and 8 bases stayed unmatched. This CDR3 is CATSITSGRIREQFF. CDR3 in DNA: TGTGCCACCAGCATAACTAGCGGGAGAATTCGTGAGCAGTTCTTC. The variable domain in full, with the rest retrieved from reference TRBV15 and TRBJ2-1, is DAMVIQNPRYQVTQFGKPVTLSCSQTLNHNVMYWYQQKSSQAPKLLFHYYDKDFNNEADTPDNFQSRRPNTSFCFLDIRSPGLGDTAMYLCATSITSGRIREQFFGPGTRLTVL.

The chain is built from TRBV2 and TRBJ2-5; possible D gene TRBD1, 6 bases. Trimming pared 6 bases from V and 5 bases from J, leaving 16 bases between. The CDR3 is 14 amino acids. Germline loops: CDR1 SNHLY, CDR2 FYNNEI. As DNA, the CDR3 is TGTGCCAGCAGCTGGAATACAGGGTACGAGACCCAGTACTTC. Encoded protein: CASSWNTGYETQYF.

V is TRBV4-3 and J is TRBJ2-6; D is uncertain. There are 18 residues in the CDR3. Germline assignment: CDR1 LGHNA and CDR2 YSLEER. Deletions cut 0 bases from V and 0 bases from J, with 12 bases between. The CDR3 sequence: CASSQEVVQSSGANVLTF. The DNA of the CDR3 is TGCGCCAGCAGCCAAGAGGTTGTGCAGTCCTCTGGGGCCAACGTCCTGACTTTC.

This clone was seen a handful of times. The chain has TRBV5-1 and TRBJ2-7; D not certain. The germline V gene encodes CDR1 SGHRS and CDR2 YFSETQ. V was trimmed by 2 bases and J by 3 bases, leaving 15 bases between them. There are 15 residues in the CDR3. CDR3: CASSFGIGALYEQYF. CDR3 nucleotide sequence: TGCGCCAGCAGCTTTGGTATAGGCGCCCTCTACGAGCAGTACTTC.

This rearrangement joins TRBV29-1 to TRBJ2-7, with TRBD1 identical over 10 bases. Trimming took 6 bases from V and 4 from J; bases not matched to a gene: 6. The CDR3 runs to 13 residues. Per germline, CDR1 SQVTM and CDR2 ANQGSEA. CDR3 DNA: TGCAGCGTAAAGGGACAGGGGAGGTACGAGCAGTACTTC. This gives the protein CSVKGQGRYEQYF.

The rearrangement uses TRBV28 and TRBJ1-4; tentatively, D is TRBD1 (5 bases). Deletions cut 6 bases from V and 6 bases from J, with 20 bases between. The germline V gene has CDR1 MDHEN and CDR2 SYDVKM. This CDR3 is 16 amino acids long. CDR3 protein: CASRNERVGEHEKLFF. The CDR3 bases are TGTGCCAGCAGAAACGAACGGGTAGGGGAACATGAAAAACTGTTTTTT.

In this sample, this clone turned up a few times. The chain combines TRBV6-5 with TRBJ2-7, with TRBD2 identical over 8 bases. The CDR3 covers 16 residues. The V segment lost 4 bases and the J segment 5 bases; nucleotides outside the gene matches: 13. From germline, CDR1 is MNHEY and CDR2 SVGAGI. CDR3: CASSFRSGAGQDEQYF. DNA for the CDR3: TGTGCCAGCAGTTTCCGTAGCGGGGCGGGGCAGGACGAGCAGTACTTC.

V usage is TRBV5-7 and J usage is TRBJ1-2, with 12 bases fitting TRBD1. TRBV5-7 is assigned to the ORF class and has an uncertain function. V dropped 3 bases and J dropped 3; count of bases not matched to a gene: 6. The CDR3 extends over 16 amino acids. As DNA, the CDR3 is TGTGCCAGCAGCTGGGACAGGGGGCGAGGTGACTATGGCTACACCTTC. Translation gives CASSWDRGRGDYGYTF.

The chain has TRBV29-1 and TRBJ1-3; maybe TRBD1 (5 bases). The CDR3 has 14 residues. Trimming pared 6 bases from V and 4 bases from J, leaving 16 bases between. The germline CDR1 and CDR2 sequences are SQVTM and ANQGSEA. This CDR3 is CSVMIRQHGNTIYF. CDR3 in DNA: TGCAGCGTGATGATTCGACAGCACGGAAACACCATATATTTT.

The chain uses TRBV5-1 and TRBJ2-6; TRBD1 or TRBD2 may be the D gene (6 bases each). Germline V gene sequence: CDR1 SGHRS, CDR2 YFSETQ. The V and J ends lost 4 bases and 0 bases respectively, with 20 bases between them. The CDR3 is made up of 19 amino acids. The CDR3 reads CASSPRGEPMFSGANVLTF. CDR3 sequence (DNA): TGCGCCAGCAGCCCTAGGGGGGAGCCGATGTTCTCTGGGGCCAACGTCCTGACTTTC.

The chain carries TRBV30 and TRBJ1-1; D ambiguous. The CDR3 has 11 residues. Between the trimmed V and J ends, which lost 0 bases and 10 bases, there was a span of 9 bases. Germline V CDR1 and CDR2: GTSNPN, SVGIG (reference sequence). CDR3 protein: CAWSVLKGAFF. The DNA of the CDR3 is TGTGCCTGGAGTGTACTAAAAGGAGCTTTCTTT. Full variable domain (rest looked up from reference TRBV30 and TRBJ1-1): SQTIHQWPATLVQPVGSPLSLECTVEGTSNPNLYWYRQAAGRGLQLLFYSVGIGQISSEVPQNLSASRPQDRQFILSSKKLLLSDSGFYLCAWSVLKGAFFGQGTRLTVV.

The rearrangement uses TRBV30 and TRBJ2-4; 7 nucleotides line up with TRBD1. The V segment lost 5 bases and the J segment 4 bases; nucleotides outside the gene matches: 11. Germline CDR1 GTSNPN, CDR2 SVGIG (reference sequence). The CDR3 is 15 amino acids. Here the CDR3 reads CAWEDPGQRKNIQYF. The CDR3 bases are TGTGCCTGGGAGGACCCGGGACAGAGGAAAAACATTCAGTACTTC. Full variable domain (remainder filled in from reference TRBV30 and TRBJ2-4): SQTIHQWPATLVQPVGSPLSLECTVEGTSNPNLYWYRQAAGRGLQLLFYSVGIGQISSEVPQNLSASRPQDRQFILSSKKLLLSDSGFYLCAWEDPGQRKNIQYFGAGTRLSVL.